The clone carrying this T cell receptor (beta chain) was detected a few times. The target antigen is unknown. The data are from a study of CD8 T cells in ankylosing spondylitis. General study points: What seemed typical of ankylosing spondylitis blood was a TCR beta motif built from about eight highly homologous variants. Disease-associated clonotypes exhibited CD8+ identity and were relatively infrequent in peripheral blood. Some of the motif variants had earlier been found in reactive arthritis patients' fluid and blood.

The TCR beta libraries were generated through quantitative 5'-RACE incorporating molecular barcodes. TCRdb itself ran the 5' RACE reads through MiXCR, one entry per CDR3 protein. The top ten clones hold approximately 1% of a sample with 350,000 or so distinct CDR3 sequences, roughly 14% of them seen once. This CDR3 has 15 amino acids. Germline V CDR1 and CDR2: SNHLY, FYNNEI. V was pared by 5 bases and J by 5 bases, with 13 bases between. The material sequenced was blood, either unsorted or a sorted T cell fraction (not recorded which). The gene calls are TRBV2 and TRBJ2-6; D not certain. The sequence was obtained from a male donor with ankylosing spondylitis or in good health (not recorded which). CDR3 bases: TGTGCCAGCAGTTATACAGATAGCTGGGCCAACGTCCTGACTTTC. This gives the protein CASSYTDSWANVLTF. Drawing the rest from reference TRBV2 and TRBJ2-6, the complete variable domain is EPEVTQTPSHQVTQMGQEVILRCVPISNHLYFYWYRQILGQKVEFLVSFYNNEISEKSEIFDDQFSVERPDGSNFTLKIRSTKLEDSAMYFCASSYTDSWANVLTFGAGSRLTVL.